These 32 T cell receptor beta chains were sequenced from one sample in a study of CD4 T cells in relation to SARS-CoV-2 and coronaviruses. No antigens are known for them. Unexposed donor CD4+ T cells date from about 2011-2018, before the COVID-19 pandemic. The cells were cultured for around ten days before CD4+ T cells were isolated. Clones were read by immunoSEQ multiplex PCR, and TCRdb kept only the in-frame ones, dropping some. This sample has approximately 24,000 clones; under 80% occur once, and the top ten carry roughly an eighth. Sequencing used CD4+ T cells from PBMCs, cultured in vitro. These receptors were collected from a human donor in good health.

The chain joins TRBV5-1 to TRBJ1-5; TRBD1 matches at 7 bases. J lost 4 bases, V lost 3 bases, and 7 bases had no gene match. CDR3 length: 15 residues. CDR1 is SGHRS and CDR2 is YFSETQ in the germline V gene. This CDR3 is CASSYSGDRNQPQHF. The CDR3 region has the DNA TGCGCCAGCAGCTATTCGGGGGACAGAAATCAGCCCCAGCATTTT.

The J gene is TRBJ1-2, the V gene TRBV2, with a possible D match to TRBD1 (6 bases). The V and J ends lost 7 bases and 3 bases respectively, with 15 bases between them. The CDR3 has 14 amino acids. The V gene's germline CDR1 is SNHLY and CDR2 FYNNEI. The CDR3 protein is CASTPGVIDYGYTF. CDR3 sequence (DNA): TGTGCCAGCACCCCAGGGGTGATAGACTATGGCTACACCTTC.

This clone was observed a few times. The J gene is TRBJ2-1, the V gene TRBV5-1, with D unresolved. The V end was cut by 0 bases, the J end by 7 bases, with 8 bases between. Looked up from germline, CDR1 is SGHRS and CDR2 is YFSETQ. The CDR3 is 13 residues long. The CDR3 nucleotides are TGCGCCAGCAGCTTGGCTTTGGGTAATGAGCAGTTCTTC. It yields the protein CASSLALGNEQFF. Combining the CDR3 with reference TRBV5-1 and TRBJ2-1 gives the whole variable domain KAGVTQTPRYLIKTRGQQVTLSCSPISGHRSVSWYQQTPGQGLQFLFEYFSETQRNKGNFPGRFSGRQFSNSRSEMNVSTLELGDSALYLCASSLALGNEQFFGPGTRLTVL.

The chain couples TRBV5-4 to TRBJ1-1, with D uncertain. Looked up from germline, CDR1 is SGHNT and CDR2 is YYREEE (reference sequence). The CDR3 loop spans 16 amino acids. Trimming removed 4 bases from V and 2 bases from J, with 18 bases in between. In DNA form, the CDR3 reads TGTGCCAGCAGCCCGAACGGGCCCCCACTAAACACTGAAGCTTTCTTT. This translates into CASSPNGPPLNTEAFF.

The V gene is TRBV5-5, the J gene TRBJ1-1, with D maybe TRBD1 (5 bases). Germline V gene sequence: CDR1 SGHKS, CDR2 YYEKEE (reference sequence). V was clipped by 4 bases and J by 5 bases, with 18 bases between them. The CDR3 runs to 15 residues. CDR3 bases: TGTGCCAGCAGCGTGAGAGGGGTTGGGGGAACTGAAGCTTTCTTT. This sequence encodes CASSVRGVGGTEAFF.

CDR3 sequence reads: CASSSGVNTEAFF. The CDR3 bases are TGTGCCAGCAGTTCGGGGGTGAACACTGAAGCTTTCTTT. V and J are TRBV2 and TRBJ1-1; D possibly corresponds to TRBD1 (5 bases). The CDR3 consists of 13 residues. V was pared by 5 bases and J by 0 bases, with 7 bases between. Germline V lookup: CDR1 SNHLY, CDR2 FYNNEI.

The J gene is TRBJ2-7, the V gene TRBV3-1 (or the pseudogene TRBV3-2), with no clear D. Trimming took off 3 bases at V and 0 bases at J, with 9 bases between the two ends. Germline assignment: CDR1 LGHDT and CDR2 YNNKEL (reference sequence). The CDR3 runs 14 residues. CDR3 bases: TGTGCCAGCAGCCAGGCGGTAAGCTCCTACGAGCAGTACTTC. Translated, it gives CASSQAVSSYEQYF.

CDR3 loop: CASSVNGYEQYF. The CDR3 coding sequence is TGTGCCAGCAGCGTAAACGGCTACGAGCAGTACTTC. The rearrangement uses TRBV11-2 and TRBJ2-7; D is undetermined. There are 12 residues in the CDR3. Looked up from germline, CDR1 is SGHAT and CDR2 is FQNNGV. Between the trimmed V and J ends, which lost 5 bases and 3 bases, there was a span of 8 bases.

The rearrangement uses TRBV11-2 and TRBJ1-3; D is possibly TRBD1 (5 bases). V lost 2 bases to trimming and J lost 0 bases, with 17 bases between them. This CDR3 contains 18 residues. Germline CDR1 SGHAT, CDR2 FQNNGV. CDR3 sequence: CASSLRITGRSSGNTIYF. CDR3 bases: TGTGCCAGCAGCTTAAGAATAACAGGACGGAGCTCTGGAAACACCATATATTTT.

The gene calls are TRBV3-1 (or the pseudogene TRBV3-2) and TRBJ2-5; D is unclear. The CDR3 covers 12 residues. Looked up from germline, CDR1 is LGHDT and CDR2 is YNNKEL (reference sequence). Trimming removed 5 bases at V and 0 bases at J, with 4 bases between. In nucleotides, the CDR3 is TGTGCCAGCAGCAAGAACCAAGAGACCCAGTACTTC. As protein: CASSKNQETQYF.

The chain employs TRBV30 and TRBJ1-4; the D is unclear. This CDR3 is built from 13 residues. Trimming took off 0 bases at V and 9 bases at J, with 11 bases between the two ends. Looked up from germline, CDR1 is GTSNPN and CDR2 is SVGIG (reference sequence). CDR3 protein: CAWSVRAPQKLFF. For the CDR3, the DNA is TGTGCCTGGAGTGTACGGGCACCCCAAAAACTGTTTTTT.

This chain uses TRBV5-6 with TRBJ1-3; maybe TRBD1 (5 bases). This CDR3 has 16 amino acids. Trimming took 0 bases from V and 3 from J, leaving 13 bases between them. The germline gives CDR1 SGHDT, CDR2 YYEEEE. In DNA form, the CDR3 reads TGTGCCAGCAGCTTGGAAAGGGGCTCGGGTGGAAACACCATATATTTT. Translating gives CASSLERGSGGNTIYF.

This chain uses TRBV27 with TRBJ1-1; D is ambiguous. Trimming removed 4 bases at V and 10 bases at J, with 13 bases between. Germline V gene sequence: CDR1 MNHEY, CDR2 SMNVEV (reference sequence). This CDR3 has 12 amino acids. CDR3 DNA sequence: TGTGCCAGCAGTTCACCTGGGGTCGCAGCTTTCTTT. It yields the protein CASSSPGVAAFF.

The rearrangement uses TRBV5-1 and TRBJ2-7; D is perhaps TRBD2 (6 bases). V was trimmed by 0 bases and J by 2 bases, leaving 12 bases between them. Germline V lookup: CDR1 SGHRS, CDR2 YFSETQ. The CDR3 totals 15 residues. The CDR3 is CASSLARGLPYEQYF. In nucleotides, the CDR3 is TGCGCCAGCAGCTTGGCCCGGGGACTTCCCTACGAGCAGTACTTC.

The rearrangement joins TRBV4-2 to TRBJ1-4, with 8 positions matching TRBD1. Germline CDR1 is LGHNA and CDR2 is YNFKEQ. With V trimmed by 1 base and J by 2 bases, 3 bases remained unmatched. The CDR3 runs 16 residues. CDR3 coding DNA: TGTGCCAGCAGCCAAGGACAGGGGCGGACTAATGAAAAACTGTTTTTT. This encodes CASSQGQGRTNEKLFF.

This clone was observed once. The junction shows a germline mismatch at one end, possibly a read error. The chain links TRBV30 to TRBJ2-2; D is unclear. CDR1 is GTSNPN and CDR2 is SVGIG in the germline V gene (reference sequence). This CDR3 has 13 amino acids. The CDR3 here is CAWSVQSSGELFF. Here the CDR3 DNA reads TGTGCCTGGAGTGTACAGTCGTCCGGAGAGCTGTTTTTT.

The rearrangement uses TRBV19 and TRBJ1-5; 7 bases agree with TRBD1. The germline CDR1 and CDR2 sequences are LNHDA and SQIVND (reference sequence). The CDR3 extends over 14 amino acids. V trimming: 4 bases; J trimming: 7 bases; junction bases outside the gene matches: 7. CDR3 bases: TGTGCCAGTAGTACCGGACAGGCAGGACAGCCCCAGCATTTT. Translated: CASSTGQAGQPQHF.

The CDR3 coding sequence is TGTGCCAGCAGCTGGGAGCGGAACACCGGGGAGCTGTTTTTT. It translates to CASSWERNTGELFF. V usage is TRBV5-6 and J usage is TRBJ2-2; the D gene is possibly TRBD2 (5 bases). Trimming shortened V by 3 bases and J by 1 base, and 7 bases separated the two germline ends. From germline, CDR1 is SGHDT and CDR2 YYEEEE. The CDR3 sequence is 14 residues long.

The chain links TRBV2 to TRBJ1-1; the D is unclear. CDR1 and CDR2 (germline): SNHLY, FYNNEI. This CDR3 spans 14 amino acids. Trimming cost V 6 bases and J 1 base, with 12 bases left between them. CDR3 nucleotide sequence: TGTGCCAGCAGGAAGTGGCACGAGAACACTGAAGCTTTCTTT. Its translation is CASRKWHENTEAFF.

The chain joins TRBV10-2 to TRBJ2-1; 11 bases map to TRBD2. V dropped 4 bases and J dropped 8; count of bases not matched to a gene: 22. The CDR3 is 20 residues long. CDR1 is WSHSY, CDR2 SAAADI, per germline. Here the CDR3 DNA reads TGCGCCAGCAGTGGACCCAGCGGCAGGTTCTTAGCGGGAGGGGGCGATGAGCAGTTCTTC. It encodes CASSGPSGRFLAGGGDEQFF.

The J gene is TRBJ1-5, the V gene TRBV6-5; D not resolved. Per the germline V gene, CDR1 is MNHEY and CDR2 is SVGAGI. Trimming shortened V by 6 bases and J by 5 bases, and 11 bases separated the two germline ends. CDR3 length equals 13 residues. As DNA, the CDR3 is TGTGCCAGCAGCTTACAGTTTGATCAGCCCCAGCATTTT. Amino acid sequence: CASSLQFDQPQHF.

This clone was seen only once. The chain joins TRBV5-1 to TRBJ2-5; 9 bases fit TRBD2. Germline-derived CDR1 and CDR2 are SGHRS and YFSETQ. This CDR3 region has 15 residues. V was clipped by 3 bases and J by 5 bases; unmatched bases: 8. The CDR3 DNA reads as TGCGCCAGCAGCTGGTTAGCGGGAGATCAGGAGACCCAGTACTTC. It encodes CASSWLAGDQETQYF.

The rearrangement joins TRBV12-3 or TRBV12-4 to TRBJ1-6, with D unclear. V was clipped by 6 bases and J by 10 bases, with 7 bases between them. This CDR3 region has 11 residues. CDR3 sequence (DNA): TGTGCCAGCAGAGGGCTATCACCCCTCCACTTT. Amino acid sequence: CASRGLSPLHF.

The chain carries TRBV30 and TRBJ2-1, with D uncertain. Germline-derived CDR1 and CDR2 are GTSNPN and SVGIG (reference sequence). Trimming cost V 6 bases and J 9 bases, with 15 bases left between them. This CDR3 contains 12 residues. The CDR3 nucleotides are TGTGCCTGCCACCAAGGGTCCGCTGAGCAGTTCTTC. It codes for CACHQGSAEQFF.

This clone has more than one count but fewer than ten. The J gene is TRBJ1-4, the V gene TRBV28; unclear D gene. The V gene lost 5 bases and the J gene lost 3 bases, with 10 bases spanning the gap. CDR3 length equals 14 residues. Germline V gives CDR1 MDHEN, CDR2 SYDVKM. Written as DNA, the CDR3 is TGTGCCAGCAGTCTGGACTTCTCTAATGAAAAACTGTTTTTT. Translation: CASSLDFSNEKLFF.

V gene TRBV2 combines with J gene TRBJ1-5; D gene ambiguous. The germline CDR1 and CDR2 sequences are SNHLY and FYNNEI. V lost 3 bases and J lost 5, with 14 bases in between. The CDR3 totals 15 residues. The CDR3 sequence: CASSEFNSGDQPQHF. The CDR3 DNA reads TGTGCCAGCAGTGAGTTTAACAGTGGGGATCAGCCCCAGCATTTT.

V gene TRBV28 combines with J gene TRBJ2-3, with 10 bases that match TRBD2. The CDR3 consists of 15 residues. After removal of 6 bases from V and 1 base from J, the junction contained 4 bases not matched to a gene. Germline V gene lookup returns CDR1 MDHEN and CDR2 SYDVKM. The CDR3 DNA reads TGTGCCAGCAGGGGTACTAGCGGGGGCACAGATACGCAGTATTTT. Residues: CASRGTSGGTDTQYF.

The chain uses TRBV10-1 and TRBJ2-7, with 14 positions matching TRBD2. Germline CDR1 is WNHNN and CDR2 is SYGVQD (reference sequence). Unmatched junction bases numbered 5, after V lost 2 bases and J lost 2 bases. The CDR3 extends over 17 amino acids. CDR3 bases: TGCGCCAGCAGTGAGGGACTAGCGGGAGGCCTTGCCTACGAGCAGTACTTC. Translating gives CASSEGLAGGLAYEQYF.

The chain uses TRBV30 and TRBJ2-5; D is undetermined. Trimming removed 4 bases at V and 5 bases at J, with 17 bases between. Germline CDR1 is GTSNPN and CDR2 is SVGIG (reference sequence). This CDR3 has 14 residues. In DNA, the CDR3 is TGTGCCTGGAACCCCGGCGGATCTGGGGAGACCCAGTACTTC. This sequence encodes CAWNPGGSGETQYF.

This chain uses TRBV10-3 with TRBJ2-3, with D unresolved. This CDR3 contains 15 residues. Trimming took off 3 bases at V and 0 bases at J, with 10 bases between the two ends. The germline gives CDR1 ENHRY, CDR2 SYGVKD. The CDR3 DNA reads TGTGCCATCAGTGATTACTCCTTCAGCACAGATACGCAGTATTTT. Translating gives CAISDYSFSTDTQYF.

V usage is TRBV27 and J usage is TRBJ2-5, with 11 bases that match TRBD2. The germline V gene encodes CDR1 MNHEY and CDR2 SMNVEV (reference sequence). J lost 2 bases, V lost 5 bases, and 4 bases had no gene match. The CDR3 covers 15 residues. CDR3 residues: CASSRLAGGQETQYF. DNA for the CDR3: TGTGCCAGCAGTCGTCTAGCGGGAGGACAAGAGACCCAGTACTTC.

This clone has more than one count but fewer than ten. This sequence joins TRBV11-2 and TRBJ2-7; perhaps TRBD1 as D (6 bases). Trimming cost V 2 bases and J 6 bases, with 8 bases left between them. CDR1 is SGHAT, CDR2 FQNNGV, per germline. CDR3 length: 12 residues. The CDR3 nucleotides read TGTGCCAGCAGCTTAAACAGGGCCGAGCAGTACTTC. It yields the protein CASSLNRAEQYF.